These 25 T cell receptor beta chains came from one sample sequenced in a study of regulatory T cells in long-lasting Graves disease (dated by TCRdb to the early 2020s). The time point label for this specimen denotes: newly diagnosed GD, antithyroid drugs for less than 3 months. For both TCR sequencing and RNA sequencing, RNA was extracted from PBMCs using TRIzol. Library method: multiplex PCR. Sequencing took place on an Illumina HiSeq 4000. CDR3 regions were amplified by Arm-PCR with iRepertoire HTBI primers to construct TCR beta libraries. TCRdb reanalyzed the raw reads on its own, using fastp at Q25 for trimming and MiXCR for clone calling, and kept in-frame beta chains. Entries that share a CDR3 protein sequence are merged under the most common genes and DNA. The sample table records about 300,000 distinct CDR3 sequences; 18% of these occur just once. The ten largest clones represent roughly 35% of the sample.

Material: peripheral blood mononuclear cells (PBMCs), obtained at new diagnosis, from a patient treated with antithyroid drugs. Receptors originate from a female donor with Graves disease.

This clonotype turned up a few times. The gene calls are TRBV27 and TRBJ2-7; D remains ambiguous. Trimming took 5 bases from V and 2 from J, leaving 19 bases between them. The CDR3 is made up of 16 amino acids. Germline-derived CDR1 and CDR2 are MNHEY and SMNVEV (reference sequence). The CDR3 sequence: CASSRRIATVPYEQYF. DNA of the CDR3: TGTGCCAGCAGTCGCCGGATAGCAACGGTTCCCTACGAGCAGTACTTC.

This clonotype was counted only a few times. The chain links TRBV11-1 to TRBJ2-1; 8 positions match TRBD1. The CDR3 contains 16 residues. Germline V CDR1 and CDR2: SGHAT, FQDESV (reference sequence). J was trimmed by 4 bases and V by 2 bases; bases with no gene match: 7. The CDR3 here is CASSLSPGQVYNEQFF. The CDR3 DNA sequence: TGTGCCAGCAGCTTATCGCCGGGACAGGTGTACAATGAGCAGTTCTTC.

The sample holds many counts of this clonotype. J is TRBJ2-7 and V is TRBV5-6; the match to TRBD1 covers 7 bases. The germline V gene encodes CDR1 SGHDT and CDR2 YYEEEE. V shed 1 base, J shed 6 bases, and the junction held 1 base outside the gene matches. The CDR3 contains 12 residues. In DNA form, the CDR3 reads TGTGCCAGCAGCTTGACAGGGGCCGAGCAGTACTTC. As protein: CASSLTGAEQYF.

The chain is built from TRBV20-1 and TRBJ2-1; a possible D gene is TRBD2 (5 bases). The CDR3 covers 15 residues. Looked up from germline, CDR1 is DFQATT and CDR2 is SNEGSKA (reference sequence). Between the trimmed V and J ends, which lost 0 bases and 5 bases, there was a span of 14 bases. The CDR3 reads CSARDSERSHNEQFF. CDR3 in DNA: TGCAGTGCTAGAGATAGCGAGAGAAGCCACAATGAGCAGTTCTTC.

In its sample, this clonotype was seen many times. V is TRBV24-1 and J is TRBJ2-1; TRBD1 matches 7 bases. From germline, CDR1 is KGHDR and CDR2 SFDVKD. The junction had 5 bases not matched to a gene; V was cut back by 4 bases and J by 0 bases. CDR3 length: 16 residues. DNA for the CDR3: TGTGCCACCAGTGACTCACAGGGGAGCTCCTACAATGAGCAGTTCTTC. Translated: CATSDSQGSSYNEQFF.

The CDR3 region is CSASYRRTSGRRELFF. The CDR3 nucleotides read TGCAGTGCTAGTTATAGGAGGACTAGCGGGAGGCGGGAGCTGTTTTTT. The rearrangement joins TRBV20-1 to TRBJ2-2; 14 bases map to TRBD2. V trimming: 3 bases; J trimming: 9 bases; junction bases outside the gene matches: 9. Germline CDR1 is DFQATT and CDR2 is SNEGSKA (reference sequence). This CDR3 is 16 amino acids long.

This clonotype has a count of ten or more. V is TRBV19 and J is TRBJ2-1, with 10 bases aligning to TRBD2. CDR1 is LNHDA, CDR2 SQIVND, per germline (reference sequence). The CDR3 has 14 residues. Trimming cost V 8 bases and J 4 bases; bases outside gene matches: 5. The CDR3 coding sequence is TGTGCCAGTGGGACTAGCGAGATGTACAATGAGCAGTTCTTC. Residues: CASGTSEMYNEQFF.

This clonotype was seen at least ten times. This may come from a read error, since a much larger clone is one base off. The gene calls are TRBV2 and TRBJ2-5; TRBD1 matches at 11 bases. V gave up 8 bases and J gave up 5 bases; unmatched junction bases: 7. CDR3 length: 14 residues. The germline V gene encodes CDR1 SNHLY and CDR2 FYNNEI. CDR3 residues: CASGGTGGAETQYF. The CDR3 DNA reads as TGTGCCAGCGGCGGGACAGGGGGTGCGGAGACCCAGTACTTC.

This clonotype came up many times. The chain employs TRBV3-1 and TRBJ1-2, with 7 bases lining up with TRBD1. The CDR3 is 12 residues long. Unmatched junction bases numbered 2, after V lost 1 base and J lost 9 bases. The germline CDR1 and CDR2 sequences are LGHDT and YNNKEL (reference sequence). This CDR3 is CASSQGQGRYTF. CDR3 nucleotide sequence: TGTGCCAGCAGCCAAGGACAGGGTCGCTACACCTTC.

This clonotype occurred many times. This chain uses TRBV20-1 with TRBJ2-3; D is uncertain. V lost 0 bases and J 3 bases, leaving 4 bases between the germline ends. The CDR3 loop spans 12 amino acids. Germline CDR1 is DFQATT and CDR2 is SNEGSKA (reference sequence). The CDR3, as DNA: TGCAGTGCTAGAGATGGGACAGATACGCAGTATTTT. It encodes CSARDGTDTQYF.

The table lists this clonotype with many counts. The rearrangement uses TRBV28 and TRBJ2-3; 9 bases fit TRBD2. V lost 6 bases and J lost 7; bases outside the gene matches: 20. Per germline, CDR1 MDHEN and CDR2 SYDVKM. This CDR3 has 18 amino acids. The DNA for the CDR3 is TGTGCCAGCAGCCCCGTAGTGGTCGGCGGGAGGGTCGTGTATACGCAGTATTTT. It codes for CASSPVVVGGRVVYTQYF.

The V call is TRBV6-2 or TRBV6-3, the J call TRBJ2-1, with D hard to call. CDR1 MNHEY and CDR2 SVGEGT come from the germline V gene. The CDR3 contains 15 residues. Trimming removed 0 bases from V and 8 bases from J, with 14 bases in between. The CDR3 coding sequence is TGTGCCAGCAGTTACTCGGGTGGGAAAGAGGATGAGCAGTTCTTC. Its translation: CASSYSGGKEDEQFF.

This chain joins TRBV2 and TRBJ2-1; 8 bases match TRBD2. After removal of 6 bases from V and 5 bases from J, the junction contained 18 bases not matched to a gene. The CDR3 is 18 residues long. The germline V gene encodes CDR1 SNHLY and CDR2 FYNNEI. The CDR3 region is CASSSLTGRAGENNEQFF. The CDR3 DNA reads TGTGCCAGCAGCTCATTAACCGGGAGGGCGGGAGAGAACAATGAGCAGTTCTTC.

Ten or more counts support this clonotype. The genes are TRBV10-2 and TRBJ2-1, with D perhaps TRBD1 or TRBD2 (5 bases each). The J call is doubtful: the DNA matches TRBJ2-5 better. Germline CDR1 WSHSY, CDR2 SAAADI. The CDR3 runs to 13 residues. CDR3 in amino acids: CASSARDEKTQYF. CDR3 coding DNA: TGCGCCAGCAGTGCGAGGGACGAAAAGACCCAGTACTTC.

The sample holds a few counts of this clonotype. The chain links TRBV20-1 to TRBJ2-5; TRBD1 agrees at 8 bases. V lost 0 bases and J lost 3; bases outside the gene matches: 3. The CDR3 covers 14 residues. From germline, CDR1 is DFQATT and CDR2 SNEGSKA (reference sequence). CDR3 region: CSARDGQGKETQYF. The CDR3, as DNA: TGCAGTGCTAGAGATGGACAGGGCAAAGAGACCCAGTACTTC.

The rearrangement joins TRBV13 to TRBJ2-5, with D possibly TRBD2 on 5 matching bases. V lost 5 bases, J lost 4 bases, and 14 bases lay in between. The CDR3 spans 14 residues. Germline V gives CDR1 PRHDT, CDR2 FYEKMQ (reference sequence). The CDR3 is CASSLLEVRETQYF. In DNA form, the CDR3 reads TGTGCCAGCAGCCTACTGGAGGTGCGAGAGACCCAGTACTTC.

This clonotype was seen many times. The V call is TRBV5-4, the J call TRBJ2-5, with 11 bases matching TRBD2. The CDR3 has 15 amino acids. V shed 5 bases, J shed 2 bases, and the junction held 5 bases outside the gene matches. The germline V gene has CDR1 SGHNT and CDR2 YYREEE (reference sequence). This CDR3 is CASSLTSGKQETQYF. CDR3 DNA: TGTGCCAGCAGTCTGACTAGCGGGAAGCAAGAGACCCAGTACTTC.

This sequence joins TRBV6-2 or TRBV6-3 and TRBJ2-1; 10 nucleotides agree with TRBD2. Germline values: CDR1 MNHEY, CDR2 SVGEGT. V lost 8 bases, J lost 10 bases, and 5 bases stayed unmatched. This CDR3 spans 12 amino acids. The CDR3 DNA reads TGTGCCAGCCGGACTAGCGGCTACGAGCAGTTCTTC. It codes for CASRTSGYEQFF.

At least ten counts were recorded for this clonotype. A single base separates this from a much larger clone, so it may be a read error. This chain links TRBV27 with TRBJ2-3; D remains ambiguous. CDR3 length equals 12 residues. The V end lost 4 bases, the J end lost 2 bases, and 4 bases lay between the germline ends. CDR1 and CDR2 (germline): MNHEY, SMNVEV (reference sequence). CDR3 sequence reads: CASSSHTDTQYF. CDR3 nucleotide sequence: TGTGCCAGCAGTTCCCACACAGATACGCAGTATTTT.

There are many counts of this clonotype. The chain carries TRBV6-5 and TRBJ2-7; D remains unclear. The CDR3 length is 15 residues. V was shortened by 2 bases and J by 0 bases, with 11 bases between the two germline ends. Germline V CDR1 and CDR2: MNHEY, SVGAGI. The CDR3 protein is CASSYRRKSSYEQYF. DNA of the CDR3: TGTGCCAGCAGTTACCGCCGGAAGAGCTCCTACGAGCAGTACTTC.

This clonotype came up many times. The chain recombines TRBV3-1 with TRBJ2-2; 8 positions agree with TRBD1. Germline V gene lookup returns CDR1 LGHDT and CDR2 YNNKEL (reference sequence). The CDR3 consists of 15 residues. V trimming: 1 base; J trimming: 4 bases; junction bases outside the gene matches: 2. The CDR3 sequence is CASSQGTGSTGELFF. The DNA of the CDR3 is TGTGCCAGCAGCCAAGGGACAGGGTCCACCGGGGAGCTGTTTTTT.

This clonotype showed up many times. V gene TRBV11-2 combines with J gene TRBJ2-1, with unresolved D. CDR1 is SGHAT, CDR2 FQNNGV, per germline. Trimming stripped 2 bases from V and 5 bases from J, with 7 bases between. The CDR3 is 13 residues long. DNA of the CDR3: TGTGCCAGCAGCTTAAACCACAACAATGAGCAGTTCTTC. This translates into CASSLNHNNEQFF.

This clonotype was counted ten times or more. The V and J genes are TRBV6-2 or TRBV6-3 and TRBJ1-1; D remains unclear. Trimming stripped 2 bases from V and 7 bases from J, with 14 bases between. The CDR3 is made up of 14 amino acids. Germline V CDR1 and CDR2: MNHEY, SVGEGT. This CDR3 is CASSYPGPLGEAFF. The CDR3 nucleotides read TGTGCCAGCAGTTACCCAGGACCCCTCGGTGAAGCTTTCTTT.

This clonotype was recorded at least ten times. CDR3: CASSPAGTSTEAFF. The CDR3 nucleotides are TGTGCCAGCAGCCCCGCCGGGACCAGCACTGAAGCTTTCTTT. V gene TRBV3-1 combines with J gene TRBJ1-1, with D tentatively TRBD1 (5 bases). The CDR3 runs to 14 residues. Trimming took off 4 bases at V and 4 bases at J, with 13 bases between the two ends. CDR1 LGHDT and CDR2 YNNKEL come from the germline V gene (reference sequence).

This rearrangement joins TRBV3-1 to TRBJ2-2; D perhaps matches TRBD2 (6 bases). Per the germline V gene, CDR1 is LGHDT and CDR2 is YNNKEL (reference sequence). The V gene lost 3 bases and the J gene lost 6 bases, with 17 bases spanning the gap. CDR3 length: 16 residues. CDR3 nucleotides: TGTGCCAGCAGCCATTATGGGGGAGGTAGTGCCGGGGAGCTGTTTTTT. Amino acid sequence: CASSHYGGGSAGELFF.